The next 24 T cell receptor beta chains were all read from a single sample in a study of CD8 T cells in Susac syndrome. Reverse transcription of roughly 0.5 to 1 ug RNA was carried out with random hexamers. TCRdb recomputed calls from the immunoSEQ multiplex PCR reads with MiXCR, one row per CDR3 protein. The sample holds about 160,000 distinct CDR3 sequences; approximately 90% are singletons and the top ten take around 0.087%. Material for sequencing was CD4+ T cells from PBMCs. The receptor source for this set is a human donor in good health.

The chain carries TRBV4-3 and TRBJ2-5; TRBD1 is a possible D gene (6 bases). The CDR3 length is 15 residues. V shed 2 bases and J shed 5 bases, with 15 bases lying between them. Germline V lookup: CDR1 LGHNA, CDR2 YSLEER. CDR3 bases: TGCGCCAGCAGCCAACGCCCGACAGGTGATGAGACCCAGTACTTC. Protein product: CASSQRPTGDETQYF.

The chain carries TRBV4-2 and TRBJ1-2, with D possibly being TRBD1 (6 bases). Germline lookup yields CDR1 LGHNA and CDR2 YNFKEQ. This CDR3 contains 14 residues. The V end lost 0 bases, the J end lost 8 bases, and 13 bases lay between the germline ends. For the CDR3, the DNA is TGTGCCAGCAGCCAAGAAGGGCAGGGGAGAGGCTACACCTTC. Residues: CASSQEGQGRGYTF.

Here the CDR3 DNA reads TGTGCCAGCAGCCCGGGGAGAGGAGGAGGCACAGATACGCAGTATTTT. This codes for CASSPGRGGGTDTQYF. The chain recombines TRBV7-2 with TRBJ2-3, with D tentatively TRBD2 (5 bases). CDR3 size: 16 residues. Deletions cut 5 bases from V and 1 base from J, with 16 bases between. Germline CDR1 reads SGHTA; CDR2 reads FQGNSA.

On this clonotype itself: Sequence at one end of the junction differs from germline and may be a read error. The chain carries TRBV7-2 and TRBJ1-1; 7 nucleotides align to TRBD1. Germline assignment: CDR1 SGHTA and CDR2 FQGNSA. CDR3 size: 13 residues. The CDR3 spells CASSRQGEAPALF. The CDR3 nucleotides are TGTGCCAGCAGCCGCCAGGGGGAGGCCCCCGCATTATTT.

The genes are TRBV10-2 and TRBJ1-6; the D gene is possibly TRBD1 (6 bases). V shed 6 bases and J shed 6 bases, with 12 bases lying between them. Germline CDR1 is WSHSY and CDR2 is SAAADI. The CDR3 is 14 amino acids. The CDR3 is CASRPTGSNSPLHF. In DNA, the CDR3 is TGCGCCAGCAGGCCGACAGGTAGTAATTCACCCCTCCACTTT.

This chain joins TRBV2 and TRBJ2-2; 8 bases line up with TRBD1. CDR1 is SNHLY, CDR2 FYNNEI, per germline. This CDR3 has 16 residues. Trimming removed 5 bases from V and 5 bases from J; junction bases left unmatched: 10. The CDR3 sequence is CASSLDRDPLTGELFF. CDR3 nucleotide sequence: TGTGCCAGCAGTCTGGACAGGGATCCCTTGACCGGGGAGCTGTTTTTT.

This clonotype was seen just once. V usage is TRBV24-1 and J usage is TRBJ2-6; D remains unclear. Germline V gene lookup returns CDR1 KGHDR and CDR2 SFDVKD. V lost 4 bases and J lost 3, with 6 bases in between. The CDR3 runs to 14 residues. CDR3 amino acids: CATSDIDGANVLTF. The CDR3 nucleotides are TGTGCCACCAGTGACATTGATGGGGCCAACGTCCTGACTTTC.

This clonotype was observed once. V is TRBV4-1 and J is TRBJ2-5, with D possibly matching TRBD1 (6 bases). Germline-derived CDR1 and CDR2 are MGHRA and YSYEKL. CDR3 size: 14 residues. V was cut by 3 bases and J by 2 bases, with 10 bases left in between. As DNA, the CDR3 is TGCGCCAGCAGCCACGGCGGACAGCAAGAGACCCAGTACTTC. Translated, it gives CASSHGGQQETQYF.

This chain links TRBV9 with TRBJ2-2; D remains unclear. The CDR3 consists of 12 residues. In germline, CDR1 is SGDLS, CDR2 YYNGEE. V lost 4 bases, J lost 7 bases, and 8 bases lay in between. The CDR3 protein is CASSSWGGELFF. The DNA for the CDR3 is TGTGCCAGCAGCTCCTGGGGCGGGGAGCTGTTTTTT. Complete variable domain (other parts from reference TRBV9 and TRBJ2-2): DSGVTQTPKHLITATGQRVTLRCSPRSGDLSVYWYQQSLDQGLQFLIQYYNGEERAKGNILERFSAQQFPDLHSELNLSSLELGDSALYFCASSSWGGELFFGEGSRLTVL.

This clonotype showed up just once. This chain links TRBV28 with TRBJ1-2; TRBD1 aligns across 7 bases. This CDR3 is 14 amino acids long. CDR1 and CDR2 (germline): MDHEN, SYDVKM. J gave up 7 bases and V 4 bases, and 9 bases lay outside the gene matches. The chain's CDR3 is CASSSGQLQGGYTF. As DNA, the CDR3 is TGTGCCAGCAGTTCGGGACAGCTTCAGGGTGGCTACACCTTC.

The chain joins TRBV15 to TRBJ2-3; tentatively, D is TRBD2 (6 bases). The CDR3 length is 14 residues. Germline V gene data show CDR1 as LNHNV and CDR2 as YYDKDF (reference sequence). V lost 9 bases and J lost 5, with 18 bases in between. CDR3 region: CATEDWLARDTQYF. Here the CDR3 DNA reads TGTGCCACGGAGGATTGGCTAGCGAGAGATACGCAGTATTTT.

This chain joins TRBV29-1 and TRBJ1-4; D possibly corresponds to TRBD1 (5 bases). V lost 6 bases and J 2 bases, leaving 13 bases between the germline ends. Germline values: CDR1 SQVTM, CDR2 ANQGSEA. The CDR3 has 14 amino acids. CDR3 amino acids: CSVPLQGTNEKLFF. The CDR3 DNA follows: TGCAGCGTCCCCCTTCAGGGCACTAATGAAAAACTGTTTTTT. Combining the CDR3 with reference TRBV29-1 and TRBJ1-4 gives the whole variable domain SAVISQKPSRDICQRGTSLTIQCQVDSQVTMMFWYRQQPGQSLTLIATANQGSEATYESGFVIDKFPISRPNLTFSTLTVSNMSPEDSSIYLCSVPLQGTNEKLFFGSGTQLSVL.

This clonotype was counted only a few times. V is TRBV18 and J is TRBJ2-7; D ambiguous. The V end was cut by 3 bases, the J end by 0 bases, with 15 bases between. CDR3 length equals 16 residues. The germline CDR1 and CDR2 sequences are KGHSH and LQKENI. The CDR3, as DNA: TGTGCCAGCTCACCTAATTCGGCGGAGAGCTCCTACGAGCAGTACTTC. It translates to CASSPNSAESSYEQYF.

The rearrangement joins TRBV7-2 to TRBJ2-3, with unresolved D. The CDR3 is 16 residues long. Trimming took 1 base from V and 1 from J, leaving 12 bases between them. Germline CDR1 and CDR2: SGHTA and FQGNSA. CDR3 region: CASSLGVVAGTDTQYF. The CDR3 bases are TGTGCCAGCAGCTTAGGCGTAGTGGCGGGCACAGATACGCAGTATTTT.

This chain links TRBV5-1 with TRBJ1-3; D is possibly TRBD1 (6 bases). The CDR3 has 15 amino acids. Between the trimmed V and J ends, which lost 3 bases and 2 bases, there was a span of 12 bases. Germline CDR1 and CDR2: SGHRS and YFSETQ. This CDR3 reads CASSWTGTTGNTIYF. DNA of the CDR3: TGCGCCAGCAGCTGGACCGGGACAACTGGAAACACCATATATTTT.

The V call is TRBV5-6, the J call TRBJ2-5; unclear D gene. Germline-derived CDR1 and CDR2 are SGHDT and YYEEEE. The CDR3 spans 15 residues. V lost 3 bases and J 5 bases, leaving 17 bases between the germline ends. The CDR3, as DNA: TGTGCCAGCAGCTACACACTTACGGGTGGGGAGACCCAGTACTTC. It yields the protein CASSYTLTGGETQYF.

CDR3 nucleotides: TGTGCCTGGGGCGGGACATTAAACACCGGGGAGCTGTTTTTT. Amino acids: CAWGGTLNTGELFF. This chain joins TRBV30 and TRBJ2-2; D is possibly TRBD1 or TRBD2 (6 bases each). The CDR3 runs 14 residues. V gave up 5 bases and J gave up 2 bases, with 12 bases separating them. The germline CDR1 and CDR2 sequences are GTSNPN and SVGIG (reference sequence). Full variable domain (remainder filled in from reference TRBV30 and TRBJ2-2): SQTIHQWPATLVQPVGSPLSLECTVEGTSNPNLYWYRQAAGRGLQLLFYSVGIGQISSEVPQNLSASRPQDRQFILSSKKLLLSDSGFYLCAWGGTLNTGELFFGEGSRLTVL.

The rearrangement uses TRBV6-1 and TRBJ1-2; D may be TRBD1 (6 bases). Trimming stripped 6 bases from V and 6 bases from J, with 14 bases between. The CDR3 consists of 13 residues. Germline CDR1 is MNHNS and CDR2 is SASEGT. The CDR3 DNA is TGTGCCAGCAGGGAGGGGGGGAGCGATGGCTACACCTTC. Translation gives CASREGGSDGYTF.

This chain uses TRBV5-1 with TRBJ2-7; the D call may be TRBD1 or TRBD2 (5 bases each). Germline lookup yields CDR1 SGHRS and CDR2 YFSETQ. This CDR3 contains 15 residues. Deletions cut 0 bases from V and 6 bases from J, with 16 bases between. In nucleotides, the CDR3 is TGCGCCAGCAGCTTGGGTGGCAGGGAGATCGTCGAGCAGTACTTC. Its translation is CASSLGGREIVEQYF.

The chain employs TRBV5-1 and TRBJ2-3; 13 bases are a match to TRBD2. Germline values: CDR1 SGHRS, CDR2 YFSETQ. The CDR3 consists of 14 residues. V shed 5 bases, J shed 6 bases, and the junction held 3 bases outside the gene matches. CDR3 DNA: TGCGCCAGCAGTTTGACTAGCGGGGGGGATACGCAGTATTTT. The encoded protein is CASSLTSGGDTQYF.

The chain uses TRBV30 and TRBJ1-2; a possible D gene is TRBD1 (5 bases). CDR3 length equals 13 residues. The V end lost 0 bases, the J end lost 8 bases, and 13 bases lay between the germline ends. Per germline, CDR1 GTSNPN and CDR2 SVGIG (reference sequence). The CDR3 loop is CAWSVRQRGGYTF. The CDR3 DNA reads as TGTGCCTGGAGTGTTAGACAGCGAGGGGGCTACACCTTC. Full variable domain (outside the CDR3, taken from reference TRBV30 and TRBJ1-2): SQTIHQWPATLVQPVGSPLSLECTVEGTSNPNLYWYRQAAGRGLQLLFYSVGIGQISSEVPQNLSASRPQDRQFILSSKKLLLSDSGFYLCAWSVRQRGGYTFGSGTRLTVV.

The chain employs TRBV13 and TRBJ2-3; D gene uncertain. Germline loops: CDR1 PRHDT, CDR2 FYEKMQ (reference sequence). The CDR3 loop spans 15 amino acids. V lost 5 bases, J lost 0 bases, and 12 bases lay in between. CDR3 protein: CASSPRPPSTDTQYF. The CDR3 DNA follows: TGTGCCAGCAGCCCCCGACCTCCCAGCACAGATACGCAGTATTTT.

The chain recombines TRBV30 with TRBJ1-2, with TRBD1 identical over 9 bases. Germline-derived CDR1 and CDR2 are GTSNPN and SVGIG (reference sequence). The CDR3 runs 14 residues. The J segment lost 6 bases and the V segment lost 4 bases, leaving 9 bases of the junction unmatched. DNA of the CDR3: TGTGCCTGGATTACGCACAGGGGGCGGAATGGCTACACCTTC. The encoded protein is CAWITHRGRNGYTF.

In nucleotides, the CDR3 is TGTGCCAGCAGTTTAACCAGGACTAATGAAAAACTGTTTTTT. As protein: CASSLTRTNEKLFF. V usage is TRBV6-5 and J usage is TRBJ1-4; no definite D call. The germline V gene has CDR1 MNHEY and CDR2 SVGAGI. The CDR3 extends over 14 amino acids. Trimming took off 4 bases at V and 2 bases at J, with 8 bases between the two ends.